This T cell receptor (beta chain) was observed in a study of blood T cell repertoires in COVID-19. The CDR3 is 16 amino acids. Germline CDR1 reads SGHTA; CDR2 reads FQGNSA. Trimming left V 1 base short and J 4 bases short, with 15 bases between. TCRdb's copy holds only in-frame clones and misses some; the assay was immunoSEQ multiplex PCR. The sample has 250,000 or so clones; approximately 86% are singletons. The gene calls are TRBV7-2 and TRBJ2-3; D may be TRBD2 (6 bases). The sequenced sample was peripheral blood. The receptor was isolated from a man aged 25-45 years with active or convalescent COVID-19. The CDR3 DNA reads as TGTGCCAGCAGCTTAGGATTAGGACGGGGGTCAGATACGCAGTATTTT. Residues: CASSLGLGRGSDTQYF.